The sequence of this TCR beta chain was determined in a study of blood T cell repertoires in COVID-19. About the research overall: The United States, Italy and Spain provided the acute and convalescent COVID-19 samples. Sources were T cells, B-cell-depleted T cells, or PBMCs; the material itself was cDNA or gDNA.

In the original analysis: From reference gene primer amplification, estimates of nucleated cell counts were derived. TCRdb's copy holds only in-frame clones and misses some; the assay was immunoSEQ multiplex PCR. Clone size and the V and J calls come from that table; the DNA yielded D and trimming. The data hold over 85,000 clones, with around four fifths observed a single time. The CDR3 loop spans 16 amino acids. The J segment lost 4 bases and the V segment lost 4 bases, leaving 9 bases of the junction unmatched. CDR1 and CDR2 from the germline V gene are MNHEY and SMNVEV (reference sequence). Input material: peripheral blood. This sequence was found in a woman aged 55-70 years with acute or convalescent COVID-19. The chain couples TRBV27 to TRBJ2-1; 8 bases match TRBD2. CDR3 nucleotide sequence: TGTGCCAGCAGTTCCCAACCGGGGGGGATATACAATGAGCAGTTCTTC. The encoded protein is CASSSQPGGIYNEQFF.